The clone carrying this T cell receptor (beta chain) is a singleton in its sample. Authors' analysis steps: For nucleated cells, counts were estimated from reference gene primer amplification. Clones were sequenced by immunoSEQ multiplex PCR, and TCRdb holds only the in-frame ones, with some missing. V and J calls and clone size follow that table, whereas D and trimming were derived from the DNA. Of 190,000 or so clones listed, approximately 94% were seen once; the top ten hold 0.76%. This sample is part of a study of blood T cell repertoires in COVID-19. As for the study in general: Samples came from the United States, Italy and Spain, spanning acute and convalescent COVID-19. Sample material is recorded as cDNA or gDNA derived from T cells, B-cell-depleted T cells, or PBMCs.

Seattle's cohort entered during active infection and was followed longitudinally. Trimming took 8 bases from V and 3 from J; bases not matched to a gene: 10. CDR3 length equals 15 residues. The germline V gene encodes CDR1 MNHEY and CDR2 SVGAGI. The sequence derives from a young man with COVID-19, enrolled during active disease. The chain links TRBV6-5 to TRBJ1-2; 9 positions agree with TRBD1. Sample: peripheral blood. The CDR3 reads CASQRDRVRDYGYTF. The CDR3 DNA sequence: TGTGCCAGCCAACGGGACAGGGTACGGGACTATGGCTACACCTTC.